This TCR beta chain was recovered during a study of cytomegalovirus exposure and HLA in healthy donors. Study-wide results and caveats: The study assumed roughly uniform donor sequencing depth for presence/absence analyses.

Amplification used 60 Vbeta primers and 13 Jbeta primers. Repertoires were generated with immunoSEQ multiplex PCR, while TCRdb's copy carries only in-frame clones and drops some. The table shows 150,000 or so clones, with 70% occurring only once. In germline, CDR1 is MNHEY, CDR2 SMNVEV (reference sequence). The CDR3 spans 14 residues. V was clipped by 6 bases and J by 1 base, with 13 bases between them. As for this clone: Antigen: not known.

Among the donors, all were healthy bone marrow donors. V and J are TRBV27 and TRBJ2-7, with D possibly being TRBD2 (6 bases). This receptor was taken from a man between 18 and 29 years old in good health and CMV-seropositive. The specimen sequenced was PBMCs. The CDR3 DNA follows: TGTGCCAGCAGGGCGGGACTCCTGTCCTACGAGCAGTACGTC. Protein sequence: CASRAGLLSYEQYV.